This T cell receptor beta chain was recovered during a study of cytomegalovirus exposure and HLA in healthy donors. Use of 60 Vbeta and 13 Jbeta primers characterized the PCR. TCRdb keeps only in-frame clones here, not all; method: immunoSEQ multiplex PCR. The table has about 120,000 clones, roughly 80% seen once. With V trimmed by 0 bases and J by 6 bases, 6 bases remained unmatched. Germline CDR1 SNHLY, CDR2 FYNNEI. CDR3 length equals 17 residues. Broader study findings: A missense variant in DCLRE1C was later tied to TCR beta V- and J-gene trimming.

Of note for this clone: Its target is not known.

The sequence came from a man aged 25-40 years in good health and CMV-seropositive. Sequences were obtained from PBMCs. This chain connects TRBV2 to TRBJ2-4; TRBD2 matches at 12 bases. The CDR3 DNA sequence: TGTGCCAGCAGTGAAGCCAGATCGACTAGCGGGGGAAACATTCAGTACTTC. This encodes CASSEARSTSGGNIQYF.